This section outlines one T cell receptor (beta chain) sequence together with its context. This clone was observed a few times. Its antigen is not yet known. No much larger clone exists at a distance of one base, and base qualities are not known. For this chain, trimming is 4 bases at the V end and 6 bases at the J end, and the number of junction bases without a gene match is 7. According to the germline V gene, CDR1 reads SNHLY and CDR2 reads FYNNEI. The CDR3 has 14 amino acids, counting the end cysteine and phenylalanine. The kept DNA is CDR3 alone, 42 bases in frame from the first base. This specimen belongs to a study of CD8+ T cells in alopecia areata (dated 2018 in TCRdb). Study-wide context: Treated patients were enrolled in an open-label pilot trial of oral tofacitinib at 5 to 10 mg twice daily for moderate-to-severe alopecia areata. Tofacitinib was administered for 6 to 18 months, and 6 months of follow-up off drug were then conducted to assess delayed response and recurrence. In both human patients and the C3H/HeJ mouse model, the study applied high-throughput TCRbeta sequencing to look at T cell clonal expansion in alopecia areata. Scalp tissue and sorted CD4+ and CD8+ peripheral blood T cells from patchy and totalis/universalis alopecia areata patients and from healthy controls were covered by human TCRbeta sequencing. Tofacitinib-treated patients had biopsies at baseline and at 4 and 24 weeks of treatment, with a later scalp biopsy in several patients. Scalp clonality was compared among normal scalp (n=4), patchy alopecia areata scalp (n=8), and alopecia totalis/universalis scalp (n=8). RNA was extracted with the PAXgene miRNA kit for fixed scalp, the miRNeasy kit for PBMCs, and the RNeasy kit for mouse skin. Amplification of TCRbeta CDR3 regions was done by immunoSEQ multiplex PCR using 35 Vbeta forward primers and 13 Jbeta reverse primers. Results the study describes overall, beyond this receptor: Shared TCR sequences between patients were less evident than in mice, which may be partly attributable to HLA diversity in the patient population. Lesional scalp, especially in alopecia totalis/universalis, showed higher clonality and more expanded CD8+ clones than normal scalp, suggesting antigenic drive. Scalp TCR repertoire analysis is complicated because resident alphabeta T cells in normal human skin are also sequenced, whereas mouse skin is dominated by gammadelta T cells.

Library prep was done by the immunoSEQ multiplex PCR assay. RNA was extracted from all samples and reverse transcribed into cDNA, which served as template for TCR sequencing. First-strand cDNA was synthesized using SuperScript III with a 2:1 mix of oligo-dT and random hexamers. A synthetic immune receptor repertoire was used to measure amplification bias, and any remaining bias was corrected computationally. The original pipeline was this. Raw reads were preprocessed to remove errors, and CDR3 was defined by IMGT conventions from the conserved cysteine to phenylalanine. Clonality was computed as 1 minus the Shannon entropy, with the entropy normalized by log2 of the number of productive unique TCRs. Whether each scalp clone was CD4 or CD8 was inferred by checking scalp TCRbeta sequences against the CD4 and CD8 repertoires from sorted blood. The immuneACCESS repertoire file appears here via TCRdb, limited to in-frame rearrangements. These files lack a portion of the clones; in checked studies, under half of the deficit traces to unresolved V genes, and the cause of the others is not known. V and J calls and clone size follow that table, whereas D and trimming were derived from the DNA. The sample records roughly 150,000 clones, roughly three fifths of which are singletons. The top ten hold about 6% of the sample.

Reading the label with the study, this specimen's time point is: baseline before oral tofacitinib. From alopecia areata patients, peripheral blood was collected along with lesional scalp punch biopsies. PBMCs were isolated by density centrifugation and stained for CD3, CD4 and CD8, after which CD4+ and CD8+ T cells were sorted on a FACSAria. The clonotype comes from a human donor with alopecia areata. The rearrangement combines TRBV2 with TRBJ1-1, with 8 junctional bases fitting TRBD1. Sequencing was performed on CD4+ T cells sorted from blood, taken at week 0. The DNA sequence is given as TGTGCCAGCAGTGCCCGACAGGGGACCTCTGAAGCTTTCTTT. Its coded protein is CASSARQGTSEAFF.